These T cell receptor beta chains were read from a single sample in a study of T cells in Graves' hyperthyroidism and ophthalmopathy. TCRdb passed the multiplex PCR reads through MiXCR, listing each CDR3 protein once. The data hold a few hundred thousand distinct CDR3 sequences, with less than 20% observed a single time. Specimen: blood. Source of these receptors: a man aged 18 to 29 with Graves' ophthalmopathy. Each CDR3 is given with its conserved first and last residue. Fields, in order: J gene, V gene, D gene, clone size, CDR3 DNA, CDR3 protein. A D gene is named only where the DNA matches it firmly. Rows may omit the clone size; those that give it use once, few, many or a size class.

j_call: TRBJ1-2; v_call: TRBV4-1; d_call: TRBD1; clone_size: -; cdr3_nt: TGCGCCAGCAGCCAAGATATGACAGGGGAACGCTATGGCTGCACCTTC; cdr3_aa: CASSQDMTGERYGCTF
j_call: TRBJ1-1; v_call: TRBV12-3/TRBV12-4; d_call: TRBD1; clone_size: many; cdr3_nt: TGTGCCAGCACCAAGGGGGCATCAGCTTTCTTT; cdr3_aa: CASTKGASAFF
j_call: TRBJ1-1; v_call: TRBV10-3; d_call: TRBD1; clone_size: few; cdr3_nt: TGTGCCATCAGTTTGTCCCGGGACAGGGATCGGTACACTGAAGCTTTCTTT; cdr3_aa: CAISLSRDRDRYTEAFF
j_call: TRBJ2-7; v_call: TRBV18; d_call: TRBD1; clone_size: many; cdr3_nt: TGTGCCAGCTCACCGCCGGGACAGGGGGCCGTCGAGCAGTACTTC; cdr3_aa: CASSPPGQGAVEQYF
j_call: TRBJ2-1; v_call: TRBV20-1; d_call: TRBD1; clone_size: few; cdr3_nt: TGCAGTGCTAGAGATATAGGGGGCTGGGATGAGCAGTTCTTC; cdr3_aa: CSARDIGGWDEQFF
j_call: TRBJ2-7; v_call: TRBV12-3/TRBV12-4; d_call: -; clone_size: many; cdr3_nt: TGTGCCAGCAGCCCGGGGGTAGATCGCGAGCAGTACTTC; cdr3_aa: CASSPGVDREQYF
j_call: TRBJ1-1; v_call: TRBV15; d_call: TRBD1; clone_size: -; cdr3_nt: TGTGCCACCAGCAGAGGACAGGACAGGGAATGGTGGCACACTGAAGCTTTCTTT; cdr3_aa: CATSRGQDREWWHTEAFF
j_call: TRBJ1-1; v_call: TRBV5-1; d_call: -; clone_size: many; cdr3_nt: TGCGCCAGCAGCGTTGAGACACAGGGTGAAGCTTTCTTT; cdr3_aa: CASSVETQGEAFF
j_call: TRBJ1-1; v_call: TRBV2; d_call: -; clone_size: many; cdr3_nt: TGTGCCAGCACTCGGGACACCCCGAACACTGAAGCTTTCTTT; cdr3_aa: CASTRDTPNTEAFF
j_call: TRBJ2-6; v_call: TRBV2; d_call: -; clone_size: many; cdr3_nt: TGTGCCAGCAGTGCTTTGGGGGAGGCCAACGTCCTGACTTTC; cdr3_aa: CASSALGEANVLTF
j_call: TRBJ1-5; v_call: TRBV19; d_call: -; clone_size: -; cdr3_nt: TGTGCCAGTAGTATTTCCAGGGGAGGAAATCAGCCCCAGCATTTT; cdr3_aa: CASSISRGGNQPQHF
j_call: TRBJ2-1; v_call: TRBV7-9; d_call: TRBD2; clone_size: many; cdr3_nt: TGTGCCAGCAGCCCGCGGACTAGTCCCAACAATGAGCAGTTCTTC; cdr3_aa: CASSPRTSPNNEQFF
j_call: TRBJ1-2; v_call: TRBV5-8; d_call: -; clone_size: -; cdr3_nt: TGTGCCAGCAGCTTGGCTTCAGGGACAACGAGCTACACCTTC; cdr3_aa: CASSLASGTTSYTF
j_call: TRBJ2-7; v_call: TRBV7-9; d_call: TRBD1; clone_size: -; cdr3_nt: TGTGCCAGCAGGCTATCCGGGACAGGGGGCTCCGAGCAGTACTTC; cdr3_aa: CASRLSGTGGSEQYF
j_call: TRBJ1-2; v_call: TRBV28; d_call: -; clone_size: few; cdr3_nt: TGTGCCAGCAGTTATATCGGGCCCTATGGCTACACCTTC; cdr3_aa: CASSYIGPYGYTF
j_call: TRBJ2-7; v_call: TRBV7-3; d_call: -; clone_size: few; cdr3_nt: TGTGCCAGCAGTCCTACCGGCATGAGTCGAGACGAGCAGTACTTC; cdr3_aa: CASSPTGMSRDEQYF
j_call: TRBJ1-4; v_call: TRBV20-1; d_call: -; clone_size: -; cdr3_nt: TGCAGTGCTAGGGGGGGAGGGAAAGAAAAACTGTTTTTT; cdr3_aa: CSARGGGKEKLFF
j_call: TRBJ1-1; v_call: TRBV7-9; d_call: -; clone_size: -; cdr3_nt: TGTGCCAGCAGCTTAGGCCCGGGACAAGGGGACACTGAAGCTTTCTTT; cdr3_aa: CASSLGPGQGDTEAFF
j_call: TRBJ1-3; v_call: TRBV6-1; d_call: -; clone_size: -; cdr3_nt: TGTGCCAGCAGTCAACAGGAACGCTCTGGAAACACCATATATTTT; cdr3_aa: CASSQQERSGNTIYF
j_call: TRBJ1-1; v_call: TRBV29-1; d_call: -; clone_size: few; cdr3_nt: TGCAGTGCCTCGGGGACAACCAACACTGAAGCTTTCTTT; cdr3_aa: CSASGTTNTEAFF
j_call: TRBJ2-5; v_call: TRBV20-1; d_call: -; clone_size: few; cdr3_nt: TGCAGTGCCGAGGCTCGGGGTAGCGCTGAAGAGACCCAGTACTTC; cdr3_aa: CSAEARGSAEETQYF
j_call: TRBJ1-2; v_call: TRBV5-1; d_call: TRBD1; clone_size: -; cdr3_nt: TGCGCCAGCAACTCCGGGACAGGTGGGCTCCTCTACACCTTC; cdr3_aa: CASNSGTGGLLYTF
j_call: TRBJ1-4; v_call: TRBV5-1; d_call: -; clone_size: -; cdr3_nt: TGCGCCAGCAGCCCCACCTTCGATGCAACTAATGAAAAACTGTTTTTT; cdr3_aa: CASSPTFDATNEKLFF
j_call: TRBJ2-1; v_call: TRBV7-9; d_call: -; clone_size: -; cdr3_nt: TGTACCAGCTCCCCCGGGCAGGGCCCCTACAATGAGCAGTTCTTC; cdr3_aa: CTSSPGQGPYNEQFF
j_call: TRBJ1-5; v_call: TRBV6-2/TRBV6-3; d_call: -; clone_size: many; cdr3_nt: TGTGCCAGCAGTTACTCAGGGGCGAAAAATCAGCCCCAGCATTTT; cdr3_aa: CASSYSGAKNQPQHF
j_call: TRBJ1-4; v_call: TRBV18; d_call: -; clone_size: many; cdr3_nt: TGTGCCAGCTCACCTCAACAACGACTTAATGAAAAACTGTTTTTT; cdr3_aa: CASSPQQRLNEKLFF
j_call: TRBJ1-4; v_call: TRBV12-3/TRBV12-4; d_call: TRBD1; clone_size: -; cdr3_nt: TGTGCCAGCAGCGGGGGACAGGCCGCTAATGAAAAACTGTTTTTT; cdr3_aa: CASSGGQAANEKLFF
j_call: TRBJ2-2; v_call: TRBV11-2; d_call: -; clone_size: many; cdr3_nt: TGTGCCAGCAGTCCTCGTGCAGGGCACACCGGGGAGCTGTTTTTT; cdr3_aa: CASSPRAGHTGELFF
j_call: TRBJ2-2; v_call: TRBV12-3/TRBV12-4; d_call: TRBD1; clone_size: -; cdr3_nt: TGTGCCAGCAGTTTTACAGGGGAAAGAACCGGGGAGCTGTTTTTT; cdr3_aa: CASSFTGERTGELFF
j_call: TRBJ2-1; v_call: TRBV24-1; d_call: -; clone_size: few; cdr3_nt: TGTGCCTCCGAGGGGGGGAATGAGCAGTTCTTC; cdr3_aa: CASEGGNEQFF
j_call: TRBJ2-5; v_call: TRBV10-1; d_call: -; clone_size: many; cdr3_nt: TGCGCCAGCAGTGAGTCAGGCCTAGCTGGCTCCCAGTACTTC; cdr3_aa: CASSESGLAGSQYF
j_call: TRBJ2-5; v_call: TRBV19; d_call: -; clone_size: -; cdr3_nt: TGTGCCAGTAGTATGAGCAGGGGGGGGGAGACCCAGTACTTC; cdr3_aa: CASSMSRGGETQYF